The 26 T cell receptor beta chains in this list originate from one sample, sequenced in a study of OX40 agonist ivuxolimab in advanced cancers. The repertoire was sequenced with immunoSEQ multiplex PCR; TCRdb's copy has only in-frame clones and lacks some. Of tens of thousands of clones detected, 86% appear once; the ten largest clones hold approximately 28%. The material sequenced was CD4+ or CD8+ T cells sorted from blood, taken in a trial of the OX40 agonist ivuxolimab. These receptor sequences come from an adult with an advanced solid tumor such as melanoma, head and neck, liver or kidney cancer.

The chain links TRBV5-1 to TRBJ1-1; 7 bases fit TRBD1. Losses at the gene ends were 2 bases for V and 2 bases for J; bases not matched to a gene: 3. Germline V lookup: CDR1 SGHRS, CDR2 YFSETQ. The CDR3 totals 14 residues. This CDR3 reads CASSLGDSNTEAFF. The CDR3 region has the DNA TGCGCCAGCAGCTTAGGGGACAGTAACACTGAAGCTTTCTTT.

The table lists this clone with a count of one. V and J are TRBV19 and TRBJ2-1, with a possible D match to TRBD2 (5 bases). CDR3 length: 13 amino acids. V lost 6 bases to trimming and J lost 3 bases, with 9 bases between them. CDR1 is LNHDA and CDR2 is SQIVND in the germline V gene (reference sequence). The CDR3 region is CASRDLHYNEQFF. In DNA, the CDR3 is TGTGCCAGTAGGGACTTACACTACAATGAGCAGTTCTTC.

This sequence joins TRBV28 and TRBJ1-5; D uncertain. Germline V gene sequence: CDR1 MDHEN, CDR2 SYDVKM. This CDR3 region has 14 residues. V was trimmed by 4 bases and J by 5 bases, leaving 12 bases between them. CDR3 sequence (DNA): TGTGCCAGCAGTTACCCCTACATTGATCAGCCCCAGCATTTT. Protein: CASSYPYIDQPQHF.

The chain uses TRBV6-5 and TRBJ2-1; unclear D gene. Trimming pared 5 bases from V and 0 bases from J, leaving 11 bases between. The CDR3 spans 15 residues. Germline V gene data show CDR1 as MNHEY and CDR2 as SVGAGI. The DNA of the CDR3 is TGTGCCAGCAGTCGGCTCCTCCACTCCTACAATGAGCAGTTCTTC. Its protein is CASSRLLHSYNEQFF.

The chain couples TRBV7-9 to TRBJ1-1; the match to TRBD1 covers 8 bases. From germline, CDR1 is SEHNR and CDR2 FQNEAQ (reference sequence). The V gene end was trimmed by 5 bases and the J gene end by 0 bases; junction bases not matched to a gene: 5. The CDR3 has 15 amino acids. CDR3 in amino acids: CASSPRQGLNTEAFF. CDR3 bases: TGTGCCAGCAGCCCCAGACAGGGGCTGAACACTGAAGCTTTCTTT.

CDR3 in amino acids: CASSPFRLEIGTGELFF. In nucleotides, the CDR3 is TGTGCCAGCAGCCCATTCCGACTAGAGATAGGAACCGGGGAGCTGTTTTTT. The rearrangement joins TRBV7-3 to TRBJ2-2; possible D gene TRBD2, 6 bases. The V gene lost 5 bases and the J gene lost 5 bases, with 21 bases spanning the gap. Germline CDR1 reads SGHTA; CDR2 reads FQGTGA. The CDR3 has 17 residues.

V gene TRBV7-9 combines with J gene TRBJ1-2; D possibly corresponds to TRBD1 (5 bases). The CDR3 has 15 amino acids. The germline gives CDR1 SEHNR, CDR2 FQNEAQ (reference sequence). V was shortened by 1 base and J by 2 bases, with 11 bases between the two germline ends. CDR3 sequence (DNA): TGTGCCAGCAGCTTAGGGCAGGGAAGCAACTATGGCTACACCTTC. Protein sequence: CASSLGQGSNYGYTF.

The V call is TRBV10-2, the J call TRBJ1-5, with D unclear. Trimming took 2 bases from V and 5 from J, leaving 4 bases between them. The CDR3 is 12 amino acids. Germline V gene lookup returns CDR1 WSHSY and CDR2 SAAADI. The CDR3 reads CASSETDQPQHF. CDR3 in DNA: TGCGCCAGCAGTGAGACGGATCAGCCCCAGCATTTT.

The rearrangement uses TRBV7-2 and TRBJ2-7, with D tentatively TRBD1 (6 bases). Looked up from germline, CDR1 is SGHTA and CDR2 is FQGNSA. V lost 3 bases, J lost 5 bases, and 14 bases lay in between. This CDR3 contains 14 residues. CDR3 amino acids: CASSFGQGINEQYF. DNA for the CDR3: TGTGCCAGCAGCTTCGGGCAGGGGATCAACGAGCAGTACTTC.

The chain combines TRBV29-1 with TRBJ2-2; TRBD1 agrees at 10 bases. In germline, CDR1 is SQVTM, CDR2 ANQGSEA. Germline trimming cut 6 bases from V and 6 bases from J; bases unmatched to any gene: 4. CDR3 length equals 13 residues. CDR3 protein: CSVGTGEAGELFF. Written as DNA, the CDR3 is TGCAGCGTCGGGACAGGGGAAGCCGGGGAGCTGTTTTTT.

V is TRBV29-1 and J is TRBJ2-3, with TRBD2 matching 13 bases. Germline CDR1 is SQVTM and CDR2 is ANQGSEA. The V gene end was trimmed by 7 bases and the J gene end by 7 bases; junction bases not matched to a gene: 11. The CDR3 contains 15 residues. The CDR3 is CSAHVGLAGVYTQYF. Here the CDR3 DNA reads TGCAGCGCTCATGTCGGACTAGCGGGAGTGTATACGCAGTATTTT.

The chain combines TRBV13 with TRBJ2-7; the match to TRBD1 covers 8 bases. This CDR3 is built from 14 residues. J lost 5 bases, V lost 0 bases, and 3 bases had no gene match. Germline V gene data show CDR1 as PRHDT and CDR2 as FYEKMQ (reference sequence). As DNA, the CDR3 is TGTGCCAGCAGCTTAGGGGACAGGGCCCACGAGCAGTACTTC. It specifies CASSLGDRAHEQYF.

This clone appeared once. The chain uses TRBV5-5 and TRBJ2-7; D not certain. The CDR3 consists of 14 residues. V was trimmed by 1 base and J by 2 bases, leaving 10 bases between them. Germline V gene sequence: CDR1 SGHKS, CDR2 YYEKEE (reference sequence). In DNA, the CDR3 is TGTGCCAGCAGCTTGTCGGGCGGAACCTACGAGCAGTACTTC. Translated, it gives CASSLSGGTYEQYF. The full variable domain, in which reference TRBV5-5 and TRBJ2-7 provide the parts outside the CDR3, is DAGVTQSPTHLIKTRGQQVTLRCSPISGHKSVSWYQQVLGQGPQFIFQYYEKEERGRGNFPDRFSARQFPNYSSELNVNALLLGDSALYLCASSLSGGTYEQYFGPGTRLTVT.

As DNA, the CDR3 is TGTGCCAGCAGTTTTCAGACCCCCGGCCCCCAAGAGACCCAGTACTTC. Its protein is CASSFQTPGPQETQYF. The chain has TRBV27 and TRBJ2-5; D unresolved. V lost 3 bases, J lost 1 base, and 15 bases lay in between. This CDR3 is 16 amino acids long. Germline V gene data show CDR1 as MNHEY and CDR2 as SMNVEV (reference sequence).

The chain joins TRBV6-5 to TRBJ2-3, with TRBD2 identical over 9 bases. The CDR3 spans 15 residues. V gave up 7 bases and J gave up 3 bases; unmatched junction bases: 8. Germline CDR1 MNHEY, CDR2 SVGAGI. The CDR3 reads CASTHASGGTDTQYF. The CDR3 DNA reads TGTGCCAGCACCCATGCGAGCGGGGGGACAGATACGCAGTATTTT.

The V call is TRBV7-6, the J call TRBJ1-4; D may be TRBD1 (5 bases). There are 14 residues in the CDR3. V dropped 4 bases and J dropped 8 bases, with 14 bases sitting between them. Germline lookup yields CDR1 SGHVS and CDR2 FNYEAQ. The CDR3 is CASSYTGTGEKLFF. The CDR3, as DNA: TGTGCCAGCAGCTATACCGGGACTGGAGAAAAACTGTTTTTT.

The chain recombines TRBV10-3 with TRBJ1-5; TRBD1 is a possible D gene (5 bases). The CDR3 has 14 amino acids. Germline CDR1 and CDR2: ENHRY and SYGVKD. Trimming cost V 4 bases and J 3 bases, with 10 bases left between them. The CDR3 spells CAISGGGNNQPQHF. As DNA, the CDR3 is TGTGCCATCAGTGGGGGGGGGAACAATCAGCCCCAGCATTTT.

The CDR3 region is CASSSYAVEQETQYF. The CDR3 nucleotides are TGTGCCAGCAGCAGTTACGCGGTGGAACAAGAGACCCAGTACTTC. The V call is TRBV7-9, the J call TRBJ2-5; D unclear. CDR1 SEHNR and CDR2 FQNEAQ come from the germline V gene (reference sequence). The V end was cut by 5 bases, the J end by 2 bases, with 15 bases between. There are 15 residues in the CDR3.

V usage is TRBV7-9 and J usage is TRBJ2-4; no definite D call. V lost 5 bases, J lost 8 bases, and 13 bases lay in between. The germline CDR1 and CDR2 sequences are SEHNR and FQNEAQ (reference sequence). The CDR3 spans 13 residues. CDR3 sequence (DNA): TGTGCCAGCAGCCAATTCGGGCAGGACATTCAGTACTTC. Protein: CASSQFGQDIQYF.

The chain is built from TRBV6-4 and TRBJ2-3, with 9 nucleotides matching TRBD2. This CDR3 is 15 amino acids long. The trim removed 3 bases at V and 9 bases at J, leaving 10 bases unmatched. Germline values: CDR1 MRHNA, CDR2 SNTAGT. The CDR3 is CASSEFSGSPFTQYF. The CDR3 bases are TGTGCCAGCAGTGAATTTAGCGGGAGCCCCTTCACGCAGTATTTT.

CDR3 sequence reads: CASSEGVAFGAEQYF. CDR3 in DNA: TGTGCCAGCAGTGAAGGGGTAGCCTTCGGGGCCGAGCAGTACTTC. This rearrangement joins TRBV2 to TRBJ2-7; either TRBD1 or TRBD2 may fit D (5 bases each). The ends were cut back, 1 base at V and 6 bases at J, with 16 bases in the middle. CDR1 and CDR2 from the germline V gene are SNHLY and FYNNEI. The CDR3 is 15 amino acids.

V gene TRBV18 combines with J gene TRBJ2-1, with TRBD2 matching over 12 bases. Germline CDR1 is KGHSH and CDR2 is LQKENI. Unmatched junction bases numbered 5, after V lost 3 bases and J lost 2 bases. This CDR3 has 17 residues. The CDR3 loop reads CASSPTSGSFTYNEQFF. The CDR3 DNA sequence: TGTGCCAGCTCACCGACTAGCGGGAGTTTTACCTACAATGAGCAGTTCTTC.

The genes are TRBV2 and TRBJ1-1; D is possibly TRBD1 (5 bases). This CDR3 has 15 residues. The germline V gene encodes CDR1 SNHLY and CDR2 FYNNEI. Between the trimmed V and J ends, which lost 6 bases and 1 base, there was a span of 15 bases. CDR3 coding DNA: TGTGCCAGCAGGGGATTGGGGGTAAGGAACACTGAAGCTTTCTTT. As protein: CASRGLGVRNTEAFF.

The V call is TRBV19, the J call TRBJ2-5; D is uncertain. Germline loops: CDR1 LNHDA, CDR2 SQIVND (reference sequence). V lost 7 bases, J lost 7 bases, and 16 bases lay in between. The CDR3 covers 13 residues. CDR3 sequence: CASTTFPGRTQYF. In nucleotides, the CDR3 is TGTGCCAGTACCACTTTTCCCGGACGGACCCAGTACTTC.

In this sample, this clone turned up a few times. The V and J genes are TRBV10-1 and TRBJ1-5, with unresolved D. CDR1 and CDR2 from the germline V gene are WNHNN and SYGVQD (reference sequence). Deletions cut 5 bases from V and 7 bases from J, with 12 bases between. The CDR3 has 13 residues. Here the CDR3 reads CASSLGPDQPQHF. The CDR3 DNA is TGCGCCAGCAGTCTCGGTCCGGACCAGCCCCAGCATTTT.

This clone was detected once. The chain is built from TRBV7-3 and TRBJ2-5; D remains ambiguous. Germline V lookup: CDR1 SGHTA, CDR2 FQGTGA. V was trimmed by 5 bases and J by 1 base, leaving 8 bases between them. CDR3 length equals 13 residues. CDR3 residues: CASSPSFQETQYF. The CDR3 bases are TGTGCCAGCAGCCCCTCCTTCCAAGAGACCCAGTACTTC.